This TCR beta chain was documented in a study of CXCR3-negative and CXCR3-positive naive CD8 T cells. Regarding the study as a whole: Both naive subsets had comparably high diversity; memory CD8+ cells much lower. Surface CD5 was comparable between naive subsets; TCR strength was inferred from TRB CDR3 properties. In naive cells, CXCR3-negative and CXCR3-positive subsets had similar TRBV-TRBJ usage; memory cells differed.

Per the germline V gene, CDR1 is MNHEY and CDR2 is SVGAGI. There are 15 residues in the CDR3. All CD8+ T cell subsets were sorted in triplicate at 300,000 cells each. Concerning this clonotype itself: No antigen is known for it.

Carrying UMI labels, the TRB cDNA libraries were prepared through 5' RACE. TCRdb re-called the 5' RACE reads, yielding one record per CDR3 amino acid sequence without DNA. The repertoire table contains approximately 52,000 distinct CDR3 sequences. The chain joins TRBV6-5 to TRBJ2-1; lacking DNA, the TRBD2 call made by TCRdb goes unchecked. The specimen was memory CD8+ T cells from blood. This clonotype originated in a human donor in good health. Some clones in this sample may be carry-over from other donors' samples. The CDR3 sequence: CASTGQRTGRNEQFF.